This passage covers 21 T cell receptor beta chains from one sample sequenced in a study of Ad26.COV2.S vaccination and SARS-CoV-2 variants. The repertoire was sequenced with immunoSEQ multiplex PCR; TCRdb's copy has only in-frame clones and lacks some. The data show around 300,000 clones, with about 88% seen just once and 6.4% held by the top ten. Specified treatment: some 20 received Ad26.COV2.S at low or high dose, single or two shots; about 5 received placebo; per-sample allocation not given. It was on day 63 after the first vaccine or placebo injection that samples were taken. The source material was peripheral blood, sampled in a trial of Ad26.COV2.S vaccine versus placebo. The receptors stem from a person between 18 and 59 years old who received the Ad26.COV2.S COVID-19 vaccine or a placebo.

The CDR3 region is CASSSRLAVMSYNEQFF. CDR3 sequence (DNA): TGTGCCAGCAGCTCGAGACTAGCGGTTATGTCCTACAATGAGCAGTTCTTC. This chain joins TRBV7-3 and TRBJ2-1; 9 bases are a match to TRBD2. The length of the CDR3 is 17 residues. J was trimmed by 1 base and V by 4 bases; bases with no gene match: 8. Germline CDR1 is SGHTA and CDR2 is FQGTGA.

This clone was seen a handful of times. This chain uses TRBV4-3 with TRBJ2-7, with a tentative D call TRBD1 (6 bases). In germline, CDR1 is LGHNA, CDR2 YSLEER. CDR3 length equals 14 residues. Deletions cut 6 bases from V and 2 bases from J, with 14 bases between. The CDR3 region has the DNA TGCGCCAGCAGTCTCACAGGGCCTACCTACGAGCAGTACTTC. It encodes CASSLTGPTYEQYF.

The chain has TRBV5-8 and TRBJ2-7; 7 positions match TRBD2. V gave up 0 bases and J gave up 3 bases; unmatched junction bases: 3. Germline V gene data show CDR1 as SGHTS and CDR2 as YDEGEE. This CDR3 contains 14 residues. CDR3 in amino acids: CASSLVSGHYEQYF. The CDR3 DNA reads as TGTGCCAGCAGCTTGGTTAGCGGGCACTACGAGCAGTACTTC. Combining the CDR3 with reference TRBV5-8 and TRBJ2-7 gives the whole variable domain EAGVTQSPTHLIKTRGQQATLRCSPISGHTSVYWYQQALGLGLQFLLWYDEGEERNRGNFPPRFSGRQFPNYSSELNVNALELEDSALYLCASSLVSGHYEQYFGPGTRLTVT.

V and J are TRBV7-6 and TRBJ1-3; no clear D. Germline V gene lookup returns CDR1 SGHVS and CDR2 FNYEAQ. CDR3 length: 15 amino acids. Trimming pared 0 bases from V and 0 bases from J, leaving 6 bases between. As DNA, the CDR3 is TGTGCCAGCAGCTTAGCAGCAGCCTCTGGAAACACCATATATTTT. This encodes CASSLAAASGNTIYF.

This CDR3 reads CASSREGYEQYF. The DNA for the CDR3 is TGTGCCAGCAGCCGGGAGGGGTACGAGCAGTACTTC. The chain uses TRBV5-4 and TRBJ2-7; 8 nucleotides line up with TRBD2. The V gene's germline CDR1 is SGHNT and CDR2 YYREEE (reference sequence). The CDR3 is 12 residues long. Germline trimming cut 4 bases from V and 4 bases from J; bases unmatched to any gene: 1.

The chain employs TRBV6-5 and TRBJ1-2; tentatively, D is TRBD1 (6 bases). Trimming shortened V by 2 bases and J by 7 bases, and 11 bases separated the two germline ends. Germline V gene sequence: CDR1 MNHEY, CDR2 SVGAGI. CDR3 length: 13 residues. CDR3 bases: TGTGCCAGCAGTTACGGGGGGCAAAGTGGCTACACCTTC. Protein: CASSYGGQSGYTF.

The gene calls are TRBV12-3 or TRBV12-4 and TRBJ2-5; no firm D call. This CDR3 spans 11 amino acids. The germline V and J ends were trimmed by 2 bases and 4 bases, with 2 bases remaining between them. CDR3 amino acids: CASSLTETQYF. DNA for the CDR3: TGTGCCAGCAGTTTAACAGAGACCCAGTACTTC.

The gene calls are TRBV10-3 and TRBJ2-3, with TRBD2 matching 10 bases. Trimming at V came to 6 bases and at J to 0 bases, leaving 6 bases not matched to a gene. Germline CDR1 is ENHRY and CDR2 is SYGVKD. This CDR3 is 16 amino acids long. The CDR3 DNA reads TGTGCCATCAGCCCCGGACTAGCGGCTAGCACAGATACGCAGTATTTT. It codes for CAISPGLAASTDTQYF.

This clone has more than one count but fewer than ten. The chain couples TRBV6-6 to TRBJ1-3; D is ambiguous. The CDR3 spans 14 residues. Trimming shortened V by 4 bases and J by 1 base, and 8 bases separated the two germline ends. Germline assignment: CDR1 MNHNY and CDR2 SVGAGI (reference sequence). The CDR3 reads CASSSAGSGNTIYF. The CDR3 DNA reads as TGTGCCAGCAGTTCGGCGGGGTCTGGAAACACCATATATTTT.

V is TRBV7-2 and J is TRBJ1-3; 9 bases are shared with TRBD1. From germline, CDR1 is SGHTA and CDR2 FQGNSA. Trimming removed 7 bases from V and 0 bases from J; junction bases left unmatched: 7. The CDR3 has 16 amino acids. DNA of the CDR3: TGTGCCAGCACACTAAGGACAGGGGCCTCTGGAAACACCATATATTTT. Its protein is CASTLRTGASGNTIYF.

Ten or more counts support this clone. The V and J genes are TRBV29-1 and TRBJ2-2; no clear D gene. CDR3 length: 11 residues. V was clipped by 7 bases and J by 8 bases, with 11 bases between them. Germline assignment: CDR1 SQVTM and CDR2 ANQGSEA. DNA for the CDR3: TGCAGCGCCCCTGAGGATGGGGAGCTGTTTTTT. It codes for CSAPEDGELFF.

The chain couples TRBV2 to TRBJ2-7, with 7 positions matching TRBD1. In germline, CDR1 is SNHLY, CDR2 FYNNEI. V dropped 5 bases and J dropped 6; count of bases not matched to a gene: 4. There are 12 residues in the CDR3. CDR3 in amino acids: CASSMYRGEQYF. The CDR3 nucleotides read TGTGCCAGCAGTATGTACAGGGGCGAGCAGTACTTC.

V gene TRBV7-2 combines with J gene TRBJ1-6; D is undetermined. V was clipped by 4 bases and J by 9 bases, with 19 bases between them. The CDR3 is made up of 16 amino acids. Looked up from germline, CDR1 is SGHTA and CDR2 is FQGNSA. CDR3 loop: CASSSAQGFISSPLHF. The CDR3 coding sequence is TGTGCCAGCAGCTCCGCCCAAGGGTTTATTAGTTCACCCCTCCACTTT.

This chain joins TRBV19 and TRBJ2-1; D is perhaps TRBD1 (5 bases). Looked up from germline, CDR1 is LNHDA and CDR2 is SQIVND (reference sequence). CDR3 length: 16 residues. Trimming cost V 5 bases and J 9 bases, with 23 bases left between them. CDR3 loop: CASSLGLRLVDGEQFF. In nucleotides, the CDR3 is TGTGCCAGTAGTTTGGGGCTACGACTGGTCGACGGTGAGCAGTTCTTC.

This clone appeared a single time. The CDR3 sequence: CASSRGVASGSEAFF. Written as DNA, the CDR3 is TGTGCCAGCAGCCGGGGGGTGGCTAGCGGATCTGAAGCTTTCTTT. The V call is TRBV6-2 or TRBV6-3, the J call TRBJ1-1; the D gene is possibly TRBD1 (5 bases). CDR1 MNHEY and CDR2 SVGEGT come from the germline V gene. Between the trimmed V and J ends, which lost 6 bases and 6 bases, there was a span of 20 bases. The CDR3 is 15 residues long.

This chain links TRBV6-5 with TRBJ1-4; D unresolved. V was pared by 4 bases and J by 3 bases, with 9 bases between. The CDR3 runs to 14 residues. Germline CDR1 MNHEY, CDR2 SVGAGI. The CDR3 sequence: CASSLSASNEKLFF. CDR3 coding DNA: TGTGCCAGCAGTTTATCCGCGTCTAATGAAAAACTGTTTTTT.

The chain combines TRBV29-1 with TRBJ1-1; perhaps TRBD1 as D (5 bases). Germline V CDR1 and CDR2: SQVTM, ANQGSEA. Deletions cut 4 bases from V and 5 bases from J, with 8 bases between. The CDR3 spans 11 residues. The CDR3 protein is CSVVWGTEAFF. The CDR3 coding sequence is TGCAGCGTTGTCTGGGGGACTGAAGCTTTCTTT.

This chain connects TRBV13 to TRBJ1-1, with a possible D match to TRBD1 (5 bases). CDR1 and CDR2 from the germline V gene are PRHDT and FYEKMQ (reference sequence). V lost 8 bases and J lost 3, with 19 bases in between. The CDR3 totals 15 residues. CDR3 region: CASGEGRFEDTEAFF. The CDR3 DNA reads TGTGCCAGCGGCGAGGGGCGGTTTGAGGACACTGAAGCTTTCTTT.

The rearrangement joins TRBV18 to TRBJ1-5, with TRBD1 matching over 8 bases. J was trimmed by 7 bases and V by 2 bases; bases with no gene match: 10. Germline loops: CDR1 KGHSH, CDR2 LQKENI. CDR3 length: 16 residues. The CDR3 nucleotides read TGTGCCAGCTCACCATACGGGCAGGGGGCCCAACAGCCCCAGCATTTT. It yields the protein CASSPYGQGAQQPQHF.

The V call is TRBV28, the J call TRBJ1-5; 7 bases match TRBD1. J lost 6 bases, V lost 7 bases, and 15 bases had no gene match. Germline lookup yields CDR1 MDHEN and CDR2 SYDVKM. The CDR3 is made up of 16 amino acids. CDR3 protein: CASTPRGAGGGQPQHF. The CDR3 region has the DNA TGTGCCAGCACCCCCAGGGGGGCTGGGGGGGGTCAGCCCCAGCATTTT.

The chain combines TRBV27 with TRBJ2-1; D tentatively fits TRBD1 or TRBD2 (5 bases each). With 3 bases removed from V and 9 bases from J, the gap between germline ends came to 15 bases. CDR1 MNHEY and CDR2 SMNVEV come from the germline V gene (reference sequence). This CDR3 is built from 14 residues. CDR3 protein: CASSFSPGAPEQFF. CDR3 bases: TGTGCCAGCAGTTTTTCTCCCGGGGCGCCTGAGCAGTTCTTC.